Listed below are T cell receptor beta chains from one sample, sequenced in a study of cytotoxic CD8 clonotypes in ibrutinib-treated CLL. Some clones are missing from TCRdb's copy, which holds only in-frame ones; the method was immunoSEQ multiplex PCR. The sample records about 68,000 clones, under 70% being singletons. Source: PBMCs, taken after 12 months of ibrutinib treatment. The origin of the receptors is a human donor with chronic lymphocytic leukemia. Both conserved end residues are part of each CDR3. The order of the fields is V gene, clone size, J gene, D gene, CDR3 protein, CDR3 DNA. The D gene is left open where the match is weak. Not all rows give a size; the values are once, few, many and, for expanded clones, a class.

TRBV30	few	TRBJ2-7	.	CAWSIPKGIGGEQYF	TGTGCCTGGAGTATCCCCAAGGGGATTGGGGGGGAGCAGTACTTC
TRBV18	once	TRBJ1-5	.	CASSPQFSNQPQHF	TGTGCCAGCTCACCACAATTTAGCAATCAGCCCCAGCATTTT
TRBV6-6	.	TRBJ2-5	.	CASMSSSETQYF	TGTGCCAGCATGAGTAGCTCGGAGACCCAGTACTTC
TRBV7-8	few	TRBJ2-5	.	CASSFNRGRETQYF	TGTGCCAGCAGCTTTAATCGGGGTCGAGAGACCCAGTACTTC
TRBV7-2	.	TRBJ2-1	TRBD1	CASEQGPYNEQFF	TGTGCCAGCGAACAGGGGCCCTACAATGAGCAGTTCTTC
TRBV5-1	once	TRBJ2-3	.	CASSLGGTDTQYF	TGCGCCAGCAGCTTGGGCGGCACAGATACGCAGTATTTT
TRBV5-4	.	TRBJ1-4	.	CASSSDLNEKLFF	TGTGCCAGCAGCAGTGACCTGAATGAAAAACTGTTTTTT
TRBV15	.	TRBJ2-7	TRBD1	CATSSGTGGMEQYF	TGTGCCACCAGCTCGGGGACAGGGGGAATGGAGCAGTACTTC
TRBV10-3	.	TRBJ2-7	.	CAISDTSQYAQYF	TGTGCCATCAGTGATACTAGTCAATACGCGCAGTACTTC
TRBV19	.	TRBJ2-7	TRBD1	CASSVRDRSYEQYF	TGTGCCAGTAGCGTCCGGGACAGATCCTACGAGCAGTACTTC
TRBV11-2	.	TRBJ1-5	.	CASSFGPGAPQQPQHF	TGTGCCAGCAGCTTTGGGCCGGGGGCGCCGCAACAGCCCCAGCATTTT
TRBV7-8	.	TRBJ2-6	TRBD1	CASSQRPGQGTAGANVLTF	TGTGCCAGCAGCCAAAGGCCGGGACAGGGGACTGCTGGGGCCAACGTCCTGACTTTC
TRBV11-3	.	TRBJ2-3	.	CASSKRTETDTQYF	TGTGCCAGCAGCAAGAGGACGGAGACAGATACGCAGTATTTT
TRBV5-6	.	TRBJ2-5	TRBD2	CASSSFHYNLTGGTQYF	TGTGCCAGCAGCTCCTTTCATTACAACTTGACGGGAGGGACCCAGTACTTC
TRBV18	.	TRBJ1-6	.	CASSPSDSNSPLHF	TGTGCCAGCTCACCAAGCGACAGCAATTCACCCCTCCACTTT
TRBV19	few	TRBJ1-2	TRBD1	CASSAGQGVHGYTF	TGTGCCAGTAGTGCCGGACAGGGTGTACATGGCTACACCTTC
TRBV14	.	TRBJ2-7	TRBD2	CASSPNLAGAPYEQYF	TGTGCCAGCAGCCCCAATTTAGCGGGGGCCCCCTACGAGCAGTACTTC
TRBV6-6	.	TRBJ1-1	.	CASSGTAMNTEAFF	TGTGCCAGCAGCGGGACGGCAATGAACACTGAAGCTTTCTTT
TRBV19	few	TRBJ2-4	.	CASSITGMGTIAKNIQYF	TGTGCCAGTAGTATAACAGGGATGGGGACCATAGCCAAAAACATTCAGTACTTC
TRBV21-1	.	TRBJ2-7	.	CASSNRGNYEQYF	TGTGCCAGCAGCAACAGGGGGAACTACGAGCAGTACTTC
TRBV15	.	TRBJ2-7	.	CATSRRVAYEQYF	TGTGCCACCAGCAGGAGGGTCGCCTACGAGCAGTACTTC
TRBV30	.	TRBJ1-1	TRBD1	CAWSPGQGEAEAFF	TGTGCCTGGAGCCCGGGACAGGGGGAAGCTGAAGCTTTCTTT
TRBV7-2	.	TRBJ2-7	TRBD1	CASSSGQALYEQYF	TGTGCCAGCAGCTCGGGACAGGCCCTCTACGAGCAGTACTTC
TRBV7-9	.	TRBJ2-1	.	CASTLSVPKTSRSYNEQFF	TGTGCCAGCACCCTTAGTGTCCCAAAGACTAGTCGGTCCTACAATGAGCAGTTCTTC
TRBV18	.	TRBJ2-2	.	CASSPGGGGTGELFF	TGTGCCAGCTCACCAGGAGGGGGCGGCACCGGGGAGCTGTTTTTT
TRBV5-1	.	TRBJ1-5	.	CASSYTGRRDQPQHF	TGCGCCAGCAGTTATACAGGGAGGAGGGATCAGCCCCAGCATTTT
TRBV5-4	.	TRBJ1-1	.	CASSHTGNTEAFF	TGTGCCAGCAGCCACACAGGGAACACTGAAGCTTTCTTT
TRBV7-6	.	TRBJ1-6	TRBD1	CASSLGGQGSPLHF	TGTGCCAGCAGCTTAGGAGGACAGGGCTCACCCCTCCACTTT
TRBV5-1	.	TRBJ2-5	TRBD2	CASSLALAGGQETQYF	TGCGCCAGCAGCTTGGCACTAGCGGGGGGGCAAGAGACCCAGTACTTC
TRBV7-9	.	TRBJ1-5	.	CASSWDYSNQPQHF	TGTGCCAGCAGCTGGGACTATAGCAATCAGCCCCAGCATTTT
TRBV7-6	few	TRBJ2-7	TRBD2	CASSSREGAGGQVYEQYF	TGTGCCAGCAGCTCCCGCGAGGGAGCGGGGGGCCAGGTCTACGAGCAGTACTTC
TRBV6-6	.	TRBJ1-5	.	CASSYQAGQPQHF	TGTGCCAGCAGTTACCAGGCGGGTCAGCCCCAGCATTTT
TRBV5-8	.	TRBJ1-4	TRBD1	CASRDGSNYRGTNEKLFF	TGTGCCAGCAGGGATGGATCCAACTACAGGGGAACTAATGAAAAACTGTTTTTT
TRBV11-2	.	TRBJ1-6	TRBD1	CASSSLTGRSPLHF	TGTGCCAGCAGCTCCCTGACAGGGCGGTCACCCCTCCACTTT
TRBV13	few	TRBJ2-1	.	CASSLGLDYNEQFF	TGTGCCAGCAGCTTAGGGTTAGACTACAATGAGCAGTTCTTC
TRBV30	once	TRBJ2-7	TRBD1	CAWSRTGTYEQYF	TGTGCCTGGAGCCGGACAGGGACATACGAGCAGTACTTC
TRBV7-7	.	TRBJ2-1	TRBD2	CASSSPGLGAEQFF	TGTGCCAGCAGCTCACCGGGACTAGGGGCCGAGCAGTTCTTC
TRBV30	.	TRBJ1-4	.	CAWSVRAGSRRNEKLFF	TGTGCCTGGAGTGTACGGGCAGGGTCCCGTCGTAATGAAAAACTGTTTTTT
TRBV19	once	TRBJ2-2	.	CASSISSENTGELFF	TGTGCCAGTAGTATCTCCAGCGAGAACACCGGGGAGCTGTTTTTT
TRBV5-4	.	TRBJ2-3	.	CASSLFPDTQYF	TGTGCCAGCAGCTTGTTCCCTGATACGCAGTATTTT
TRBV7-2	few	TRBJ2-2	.	CASSLVFGELFF	TGTGCCAGCAGCTTAGTATTCGGGGAGCTGTTTTTT
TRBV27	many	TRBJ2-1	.	CASSLDSSSYNEQFF	TGTGCCAGCAGTTTGGACTCAAGCTCCTACAATGAGCAGTTCTTC
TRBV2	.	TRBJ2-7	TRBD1	CASSELQGANEQYF	TGTGCCAGCAGTGAACTACAGGGGGCGAACGAGCAGTACTTC
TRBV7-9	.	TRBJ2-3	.	CAVKDTQYF	TGTGCCGTCAAGGATACGCAGTATTTT
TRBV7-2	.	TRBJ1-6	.	CASSLPPGAWTNSPLHF	TGTGCCAGCAGCTTACCCCCAGGGGCCTGGACAAATTCACCCCTCCACTTT